A single sample is the source of the 23 T cell receptor beta chains below, sequenced in a study of blood T cell repertoires in COVID-19. Libraries were prepared by immunoSEQ multiplex PCR; TCRdb keeps only in-frame clonotypes and omits some of them. The sample includes about 200,000 clones, roughly 82% seen only once; the top ten take 5% to 7%. The sample comprised PBMCs or T cells enriched from blood (not recorded which). The receptors stem from a man aged 35-49 years with acute COVID-19.

The chain carries TRBV10-2 and TRBJ1-5; D is uncertain. The V and J ends lost 3 bases and 9 bases respectively, with 6 bases between them. Germline CDR1 WSHSY, CDR2 SAAADI. The CDR3 extends over 11 amino acids. The CDR3 DNA is TGCGCCAGCAGTGAAGCGGGGCCCCAGCATTTT. Its protein is CASSEAGPQHF.

The gene calls are TRBV20-1 and TRBJ2-1, with D unresolved. With 3 bases removed from V and 0 bases from J, the gap between germline ends came to 12 bases. This CDR3 spans 15 amino acids. CDR1 and CDR2 from the germline V gene are DFQATT and SNEGSKA (reference sequence). The CDR3 DNA is TGCAGTGCTAGTCCGGTGTTTAGCTCCTACAATGAGCAGTTCTTC. Translation: CSASPVFSSYNEQFF.

As regards this clone: The same CDR3 arises from other DNA sequences in this sample as well. The chain couples TRBV29-1 to TRBJ1-5, with D tentatively TRBD1 (5 bases). The CDR3 consists of 13 residues. CDR1 and CDR2 (germline): SQVTM, ANQGSEA. Trimming left V 4 bases short and J 1 base short, with 8 bases between. CDR3 loop: CSVGQGSNQPQHF. As DNA, the CDR3 is TGCAGCGTTGGGCAGGGCAGCAATCAGCCCCAGCATTTT.

In this sample, this clone turned up a few times. The V call is TRBV11-1, the J call TRBJ1-1, with D perhaps TRBD1 (6 bases). The CDR3 sequence is 15 residues long. Germline CDR1 is SGHAT and CDR2 is FQDESV (reference sequence). The germline V and J ends were trimmed by 2 bases and 0 bases, with 10 bases remaining between them. Here the CDR3 reads CASSLRDTMNTEAFF. CDR3 bases: TGTGCCAGCAGCTTAAGGGACACTATGAACACTGAAGCTTTCTTT.

V usage is TRBV6-5 and J usage is TRBJ2-5; no reliable D call. V lost 6 bases and J 9 bases, leaving 14 bases between the germline ends. Germline V gene data show CDR1 as MNHEY and CDR2 as SVGAGI. This CDR3 has 12 residues. CDR3: CASRSATGAQYF. The CDR3 DNA reads as TGTGCCAGCAGGTCCGCCACGGGTGCCCAGTACTTC.

The chain employs TRBV4-1 and TRBJ2-7; 8 positions match TRBD2. Losses at the gene ends were 5 bases for V and 0 bases for J; bases not matched to a gene: 6. CDR3 size: 15 residues. CDR1 MGHRA and CDR2 YSYEKL come from the germline V gene. The CDR3 DNA sequence: TGCGCCAGCAGCGATCGGGAGGGGGTCTCCTACGAGCAGTACTTC. This codes for CASSDREGVSYEQYF.

The chain carries TRBV27 and TRBJ1-1; weak D call: TRBD1 (5 bases). The CDR3 spans 12 residues. Germline lookup yields CDR1 MNHEY and CDR2 SMNVEV (reference sequence). With 4 bases removed from V and 9 bases from J, the gap between germline ends came to 12 bases. The CDR3 DNA is TGTGCCAGCAGTTCCCGGACATCTAAAGCTTTCTTT. Its translation is CASSSRTSKAFF.

The chain joins TRBV27 to TRBJ1-6, with D perhaps TRBD1 (5 bases). V was clipped by 10 bases and J by 6 bases, with 13 bases between them. CDR1 is MNHEY and CDR2 is SMNVEV in the germline V gene (reference sequence). This CDR3 is built from 13 residues. For the CDR3, the DNA is TGTGCCACCAGGGAGGACCTTAATTCACCCCTCCACTTT. Its translation is CATREDLNSPLHF.

This chain connects TRBV27 to TRBJ1-5; D remains ambiguous. There are 12 residues in the CDR3. Trimming stripped 5 bases from V and 3 bases from J, with 5 bases between. The germline V gene has CDR1 MNHEY and CDR2 SMNVEV (reference sequence). CDR3 in amino acids: CASSPINQPQHF. For the CDR3, the DNA is TGTGCCAGCAGTCCCATCAATCAGCCCCAGCATTTT.

In its sample, this clone was seen a few times. This chain joins TRBV2 and TRBJ1-3; unclear D gene. With 7 bases removed from V and 4 bases from J, the gap between germline ends came to 8 bases. CDR3 length: 12 amino acids. CDR1 is SNHLY and CDR2 is FYNNEI in the germline V gene. The CDR3 spells CASMSPGNTIYF. CDR3 coding DNA: TGTGCCAGCATGTCCCCGGGAAACACCATATATTTT.

The chain uses TRBV29-1 and TRBJ2-7; tentative D call: TRBD2 (6 bases). Germline-derived CDR1 and CDR2 are SQVTM and ANQGSEA. The CDR3 length is 16 residues. V lost 1 base to trimming and J lost 0 bases, with 16 bases between them. In nucleotides, the CDR3 is TGCAGCGTTGAAGGACGCGGGCGGGACCACTCCTACGAGCAGTACTTC. It specifies CSVEGRGRDHSYEQYF.

V gene TRBV5-1 combines with J gene TRBJ2-1, with 7 bases lining up with TRBD2. The length of the CDR3 is 14 residues. Germline V CDR1 and CDR2: SGHRS, YFSETQ. Losses at the gene ends were 4 bases for V and 7 bases for J; bases not matched to a gene: 8. The CDR3 spells CASSREGGINEQFF. The DNA of the CDR3 is TGCGCCAGCAGCCGCGAGGGAGGGATTAATGAGCAGTTCTTC.

V and J are TRBV6-5 and TRBJ1-1, with unresolved D. Trimming shortened V by 0 bases and J by 0 bases, and 11 bases separated the two germline ends. The germline CDR1 and CDR2 sequences are MNHEY and SVGAGI. The CDR3 length is 16 residues. The CDR3 region has the DNA TGTGCCAGCAGTTACTCTATGGCAGGTATGAACACTGAAGCTTTCTTT. It specifies CASSYSMAGMNTEAFF.

This clone was detected once. V and J are TRBV28 and TRBJ2-7; 9 bases agree with TRBD2. Germline values: CDR1 MDHEN, CDR2 SYDVKM. Trimming took 5 bases from V and 4 from J; bases not matched to a gene: 21. The CDR3 has 19 residues. As DNA, the CDR3 is TGTGCCAGCAGTCCACCTCAAGCCACGCCTAGCGGGAAAATGTACGAGCAGTACTTC. Protein sequence: CASSPPQATPSGKMYEQYF.

V and J are TRBV19 and TRBJ2-6, with D possibly being TRBD1 (5 bases). The CDR3 length is 16 residues. Trimming pared 3 bases from V and 10 bases from J, leaving 19 bases between. Germline-derived CDR1 and CDR2 are LNHDA and SQIVND (reference sequence). The DNA for the CDR3 is TGTGCCAGTAGTATTGGTCGGCAGGGCGGAAAAAACGTCCTGACTTTC. It codes for CASSIGRQGGKNVLTF. The full variable domain, in which reference TRBV19 and TRBJ2-6 provide the parts outside the CDR3, is DGGITQSPKYLFRKEGQNVTLSCEQNLNHDAMYWYRQDPGQGLRLIYYSQIVNDFQKGDIAEGYSVSREKKESFPLTVTSAQKNPTAFYLCASSIGRQGGKNVLTFGAGSRLTVL.

This rearrangement joins TRBV28 to TRBJ1-4; D gene ambiguous. The V end was cut by 1 base, the J end by 8 bases, with 8 bases between. The CDR3 is 13 residues long. Germline V gene sequence: CDR1 MDHEN, CDR2 SYDVKM. The CDR3 sequence: CASSLFEVEKLFF. The CDR3 DNA is TGTGCCAGCAGTTTATTCGAGGTAGAAAAACTGTTTTTT.

The rearrangement uses TRBV24-1 and TRBJ1-2; D uncertain. Germline V CDR1 and CDR2: KGHDR, SFDVKD. This CDR3 spans 14 amino acids. V was trimmed by 0 bases and J by 0 bases, leaving 4 bases between them. The CDR3 DNA reads TGTGCCACCAGTGATTTGACAGCTAACTATGGCTACACCTTC. It translates to CATSDLTANYGYTF.

The chain combines TRBV6-1 with TRBJ2-7, with a weak D call TRBD1 (7 bases). Trimming took off 5 bases at V and 7 bases at J, with 24 bases between the two ends. The CDR3 length is 16 residues. Germline V gene sequence: CDR1 MNHNS, CDR2 SASEGT. Here the CDR3 reads CASSKEEGTDIEEQYF. The DNA of the CDR3 is TGTGCCAGCAGTAAAGAGGAGGGGACAGATATAGAGGAGCAGTACTTC.

The chain has TRBV12-5 and TRBJ2-1; a possible D gene is TRBD1 (5 bases). Trimming left V 5 bases short and J 6 bases short, with 20 bases between. Germline CDR1 and CDR2: LGHNT and FRNRAP. CDR3 size: 16 residues. CDR3 in DNA: TGTGCTAGTGGTGACGCTCAAGGACCAGGGCCCAATGAGCAGTTCTTC. Residues: CASGDAQGPGPNEQFF.

The chain joins TRBV4-1 to TRBJ2-2, with TRBD1 as a possible D gene (6 bases). The germline CDR1 and CDR2 sequences are MGHRA and YSYEKL. The CDR3 extends over 16 amino acids. The V and J ends lost 0 bases and 3 bases respectively, with 11 bases between them. The CDR3 region is CASSQDWTADTGELFF. The DNA for the CDR3 is TGCGCCAGCAGCCAAGATTGGACAGCCGACACCGGGGAGCTGTTTTTT.

The chain recombines TRBV5-8 with TRBJ2-3; 7 nucleotides align to TRBD1. Germline assignment: CDR1 SGHTS and CDR2 YDEGEE. V lost 0 bases and J lost 2; bases outside the gene matches: 6. This CDR3 region has 16 residues. CDR3 sequence (DNA): TGTGCCAGCAGCTTGGGGGGACAGCTTTACACAGATACGCAGTATTTT. It yields the protein CASSLGGQLYTDTQYF.

The chain is built from TRBV7-2 and TRBJ1-2; possible D gene TRBD1, 5 bases. The CDR3 is made up of 15 amino acids. The V and J ends lost 5 bases and 6 bases respectively, with 19 bases between them. Germline V gives CDR1 SGHTA, CDR2 FQGNSA. Here the CDR3 DNA reads TGTGCCAGCAGCCCCGCTCAGGGTGAAAGGAATGGCTACACCTTC. Translating it yields CASSPAQGERNGYTF.

J is TRBJ2-3 and V is TRBV19; TRBD1 matches at 11 bases. Looked up from germline, CDR1 is LNHDA and CDR2 is SQIVND (reference sequence). V lost 10 bases and J lost 2; bases outside the gene matches: 5. CDR3 size: 14 residues. The CDR3: CAIRDRGSTDTQYF. CDR3 DNA sequence: TGTGCCATACGGGACAGGGGGTCCACAGATACGCAGTATTTT.